This T cell receptor beta chain was captured by sequencing in a study of cytomegalovirus exposure and HLA in healthy donors. Study overall: From about 180 million T cells, an earlier analysis saw roughly 100 million unique TCR beta sequences. Study results and limitations: Productive rates of about 90% or about 30% were seen for most TCR beta V segments in an earlier analysis.

As for this clone: Its specificity is not known.

V was clipped by 5 bases and J by 7 bases, with 11 bases between them. The CDR3 has 12 residues. CDR1 and CDR2 (germline): PRHDT, FYEKMQ (reference sequence). Primers for the PCR totalled 60 Vbeta and 13 Jbeta. Sequenced by immunoSEQ multiplex PCR; TCRdb stores in-frame clones only, minus some. Altogether over 150,000 clones are present, around 84% being singletons, with the ten largest covering 1%. Sequenced input: PBMCs. This clonotype was sampled from a boy younger than 10 in good health and CMV-seronegative. This chain connects TRBV13 to TRBJ1-2; D call uncertain. CDR3 in amino acids: CASSTRGGGYTF. The CDR3 coding sequence is TGTGCCAGCAGCACGAGAGGAGGTGGCTACACCTTC.